Following are 9 T cell receptor beta chains from one sample sequenced in a study of T cell repertoires in cytomegalovirus infection. TCRdb analysed the reads with MiXCR anew, one entry per CDR3 protein. Found here are 150,000 or so distinct CDR3 sequences, 17% of them singletons; the top ten hold around a sixth. Sequencing used CD8+ T cells from PBMCs. Receptors originate from a human donor in good health (CMV status not recorded). Some clones in this sample may be carry-over from other donors' samples.

This sequence joins TRBV14 and TRBJ2-6; 7 bases are shared with TRBD1. CDR1 is SGHDN and CDR2 is FVKESK in the germline V gene. This CDR3 is 17 amino acids long. V lost 0 bases, J lost 2 bases, and 4 bases stayed unmatched. Written as DNA, the CDR3 is TGTGCCAGCAGCCAAGAGAAGGGGGCGGCTGGGGCCAACGTCCTGACTTTC. This sequence encodes CASSQEKGAAGANVLTF.

This clonotype showed up just a few times. The chain couples TRBV7-6 to TRBJ2-5; 7 positions match TRBD2. With V trimmed by 2 bases and J by 4 bases, 10 bases remained unmatched. The CDR3 is 16 amino acids. Germline loops: CDR1 SGHVS, CDR2 FNYEAQ. This CDR3 is CASSLQWGGLTETQYF. The CDR3 DNA reads as TGTGCCAGCAGCTTACAGTGGGGGGGTTTAACAGAGACCCAGTACTTC.

This clonotype has ten or more counts. The CDR3 protein is CASSRPQAPDLQYF. Here the CDR3 DNA reads TGTGCCAGCAGCCGTCCCCAGGCTCCGGACCTTCAGTACTTC. The chain employs TRBV7-2 and TRBJ2-4; D gene unclear. CDR3 size: 14 residues. The germline V and J ends were trimmed by 5 bases and 11 bases, with 19 bases remaining between them. Germline CDR1 SGHTA, CDR2 FQGNSA.

In this sample, this clonotype turned up a few times. The chain employs TRBV12-5 and TRBJ1-2; the match to TRBD1 covers 9 bases. This CDR3 spans 17 amino acids. Germline V gene sequence: CDR1 LGHNT, CDR2 FRNRAP. V shed 3 bases, J shed 7 bases, and the junction held 15 bases outside the gene matches. CDR3 bases: TGTGCTAGTGGTTTACCGAAGGACAGGGGTAACTATGGTGGCTACACCTTC. Translation: CASGLPKDRGNYGGYTF.

V and J are TRBV7-2 and TRBJ1-2, with no clear D. The germline V gene has CDR1 SGHTA and CDR2 FQGNSA. The CDR3 is 14 residues long. V gave up 3 bases and J gave up 3 bases, with 11 bases separating them. The CDR3 here is CASSLLSGDYGYTF. In DNA form, the CDR3 reads TGTGCCAGCAGCTTGTTGTCCGGGGACTATGGCTACACCTTC.

This clonotype was found a few times. The chain combines TRBV7-9 with TRBJ2-7; 9 bases are a match to TRBD2. After removal of 5 bases from V and 0 bases from J, the junction contained 8 bases not matched to a gene. In germline, CDR1 is SEHNR, CDR2 FQNEAQ (reference sequence). CDR3 length equals 16 residues. This chain's CDR3 is CASSPKTSGYSYEQYF. The CDR3 DNA follows: TGTGCCAGCAGCCCGAAGACTAGCGGCTACTCCTACGAGCAGTACTTC.

The chain carries TRBV7-9 and TRBJ2-1; 10 nucleotides agree with TRBD2. V lost 7 bases to trimming and J lost 3 bases; unmatched junction nucleotides: 6. The CDR3 loop spans 15 amino acids. Looked up from germline, CDR1 is SEHNR and CDR2 is FQNEAQ (reference sequence). CDR3 in amino acids: CASNPRTSGYNEQFF. CDR3 DNA: TGTGCCAGCAACCCCAGGACTAGCGGCTACAATGAGCAGTTCTTC.

J is TRBJ2-3 and V is TRBV28; D remains unclear. CDR3 length: 15 amino acids. Germline CDR1 is MDHEN and CDR2 is SYDVKM. The V end lost 0 bases, the J end lost 2 bases, and 9 bases lay between the germline ends. DNA for the CDR3: TGTGCCAGCAGTTTATGGGGCCTGAACACAGATACGCAGTATTTT. Its translation is CASSLWGLNTDTQYF.

This clonotype showed up many times. The chain joins TRBV7-8 to TRBJ1-1; D not resolved. Germline loops: CDR1 SGHVS, CDR2 FQNEAQ. CDR3 size: 13 residues. Trimming took off 2 bases at V and 3 bases at J, with 7 bases between the two ends. CDR3 sequence: CASSLNIHTEAFF. CDR3 nucleotides: TGTGCCAGCAGCTTAAATATCCACACTGAAGCTTTCTTT.